This TCR beta chain was sequenced during a study of cytomegalovirus exposure and HLA in healthy donors. General study results and limits: TCR association rates varied by HLA locus in a later analysis, with DRB1 highest and HLA-C lowest.

PCR primers comprised 60 Vbeta and 13 Jbeta primers. In the source study's methods: As a later analysis found, there were 70 million to 80 million unique TCR beta chains, of which roughly 11 million were shared. Assay: immunoSEQ multiplex PCR; the TCRdb copy retains only in-frame clones and omits some. V and J calls and clone size are those listed in that table; D and trimming were worked out from the DNA. Of some 170,000 clones listed, 81% are singletons. CDR1 is SGHTA and CDR2 is FQGNSA in the germline V gene. This CDR3 region has 16 residues. The trim removed 3 bases at V and 6 bases at J, leaving 11 bases unmatched. Note on this clone: The antigen remains undetermined.

The source of this sequence is a woman under 30 in good health and CMV-seropositive. The chain is built from TRBV7-2 and TRBJ1-5; 7 bases line up with TRBD1. What was sequenced was PBMCs. Here the CDR3 reads CASSLQGGRMGQPQHF. The CDR3 DNA sequence: TGTGCCAGCAGCTTGCAGGGGGGCCGCATGGGTCAGCCCCAGCATTTT.